These 21 T cell receptor beta chains originate from one sample sequenced in a study of CD8+ T cells in alopecia areata. Extracted from the samples, RNA was reverse transcribed into cDNA to serve as the sequencing template. The protocol was immunoSEQ multiplex PCR, while the TCRdb copy is restricted to in-frame clones and leaves out a portion. Here the sample spans about 210,000 clones, roughly two fifths being singletons. Treatment here: oral pan-JAK inhibitor, 5-10 mg twice daily. Sequenced here: CD4+ T cells sorted from blood, sampled between weeks 30 and 35, from a patient treated with tofacitinib. The origin of the receptors is a human donor with alopecia areata.

V gene TRBV7-3 combines with J gene TRBJ2-3; D unresolved. The CDR3 loop spans 14 amino acids. With 5 bases removed from V and 2 bases from J, the gap between germline ends came to 11 bases. The germline CDR1 and CDR2 sequences are SGHTA and FQGTGA. The CDR3 protein is CASSPFLITDTQYF. DNA of the CDR3: TGTGCCAGCAGCCCCTTCCTAATCACAGATACGCAGTATTTT.

Only a few counts were recorded for this clone. This chain connects TRBV28 to TRBJ2-2; D uncertain. V was trimmed by 4 bases and J by 4 bases, leaving 1 base between them. The germline V gene encodes CDR1 MDHEN and CDR2 SYDVKM. The CDR3 consists of 11 residues. The CDR3 nucleotides are TGTGCCAGCAGTTCCACCGGGGAGCTGTTTTTT. Amino acid sequence: CASSSTGELFF. Full variable domain (outside the CDR3, taken from reference TRBV28 and TRBJ2-2): DVKVTQSSRYLVKRTGEKVFLECVQDMDHENMFWYRQDPGLGLRLIYFSYDVKMKEKGDIPEGYSVSREKKERFSLILESASTNQTSMYLCASSSTGELFFGEGSRLTVL.

The chain combines TRBV6-5 with TRBJ2-7; D remains unclear. The germline V gene has CDR1 MNHEY and CDR2 SVGAGI. Deletions cut 5 bases from V and 4 bases from J, with 15 bases between. This CDR3 comprises 14 residues. The CDR3 protein is CASSISPRDYEQYF. The CDR3 DNA is TGTGCCAGCAGTATTAGCCCAAGAGATTACGAGCAGTACTTC.

This clone was counted once. The chain is built from TRBV4-1 and TRBJ2-1; 9 bases line up with TRBD2. CDR1 is MGHRA, CDR2 YSYEKL, per germline. With V trimmed by 0 bases and J by 7 bases, 13 bases remained unmatched. The CDR3 length is 18 residues. The CDR3 is CASSQDGVGGRAGNEQFF. The DNA for the CDR3 is TGCGCCAGCAGCCAAGATGGAGTGGGCGGGAGGGCCGGGAATGAGCAGTTCTTC.

The rearrangement joins TRBV15 to TRBJ2-7; D is unresolved. The germline V gene has CDR1 LNHNV and CDR2 YYDKDF (reference sequence). The CDR3 spans 13 residues. V dropped 0 bases and J dropped 2 bases, with 5 bases sitting between them. CDR3: CATSRDMAYEQYF. DNA of the CDR3: TGTGCCACCAGCAGAGATATGGCCTACGAGCAGTACTTC. The whole variable domain, filled in from reference TRBV15 and TRBJ2-7, reads DAMVIQNPRYQVTQFGKPVTLSCSQTLNHNVMYWYQQKSSQAPKLLFHYYDKDFNNEADTPDNFQSRRPNTSFCFLDIRSPGLGDTAMYLCATSRDMAYEQYFGPGTRLTVT.

This clone was picked up a small number of times. The chain carries TRBV7-6 and TRBJ2-7; tentative D call: TRBD1 (5 bases). V dropped 5 bases and J dropped 2 bases, with 19 bases sitting between them. The CDR3 spans 16 residues. Germline values: CDR1 SGHVS, CDR2 FNYEAQ. CDR3 loop: CASSLLGADSTYEQYF. In DNA form, the CDR3 reads TGTGCCAGCAGCCTCCTAGGGGCAGACAGCACCTACGAGCAGTACTTC.

This clone was counted only a few times. The chain carries TRBV4-2 and TRBJ2-7, with 7 bases that match TRBD1. Losses at the gene ends were 1 base for V and 4 bases for J; bases not matched to a gene: 7. Germline V CDR1 and CDR2: LGHNA, YNFKEQ. CDR3 length: 15 amino acids. CDR3 in amino acids: CASSQAWTGPYEQYF. Here the CDR3 DNA reads TGTGCCAGCAGCCAAGCGTGGACAGGACCTTACGAGCAGTACTTC.

This clone was counted a few times. The chain recombines TRBV9 with TRBJ1-1; no reliable D call. Trimming shortened V by 4 bases and J by 7 bases, and 14 bases separated the two germline ends. This CDR3 region has 13 residues. The V gene's germline CDR1 is SGDLS and CDR2 YYNGEE. CDR3 in amino acids: CASSPRASGEAFF. Here the CDR3 DNA reads TGTGCCAGCAGCCCACGTGCGAGTGGTGAAGCTTTCTTT. Full variable domain (rest looked up from reference TRBV9 and TRBJ1-1): DSGVTQTPKHLITATGQRVTLRCSPRSGDLSVYWYQQSLDQGLQFLIQYYNGEERAKGNILERFSAQQFPDLHSELNLSSLELGDSALYFCASSPRASGEAFFGQGTRLTVV.

This clone has only a few counts. The V and J genes are TRBV14 and TRBJ2-2, with D unresolved. The CDR3 consists of 15 residues. Trimming cost V 0 bases and J 3 bases, with 8 bases left between them. CDR1 and CDR2 from the germline V gene are SGHDN and FVKESK. In DNA form, the CDR3 reads TGTGCCAGCAGCCAAGATTGGGGATACACCGGGGAGCTGTTTTTT. This sequence encodes CASSQDWGYTGELFF.

On this clone: This sample includes further DNA sequences coding for the same CDR3. The chain employs TRBV10-3 and TRBJ1-2; 8 bases line up with TRBD1. Trimming removed 2 bases from V and 2 bases from J; junction bases left unmatched: 1. Per germline, CDR1 ENHRY and CDR2 SYGVKD. CDR3 length equals 14 residues. CDR3 coding DNA: TGTGCCATCAGTGAGCGGGACAGGAACTATGGCTACACCTTC. This gives the protein CAISERDRNYGYTF.

With regard to this clone: The sample has other DNA sequences that encode this CDR3 too. The chain recombines TRBV11-1 with TRBJ2-7, with 11 bases matching TRBD2. Germline values: CDR1 SGHAT, CDR2 FQDESV (reference sequence). Germline trimming cut 3 bases from V and 3 bases from J; bases unmatched to any gene: 1. This CDR3 is 14 amino acids long. As DNA, the CDR3 is TGTGCCAGCAGCTTGCTAGCGGGGGGCTACGAGCAGTACTTC. Translating gives CASSLLAGGYEQYF.

Comment on this clone: The same CDR3 also results from other DNA sequences found in this sample. The V gene is TRBV30, the J gene TRBJ2-7, with D unclear. Trimming took off 0 bases at V and 4 bases at J, with 7 bases between the two ends. Germline values: CDR1 GTSNPN, CDR2 SVGIG (reference sequence). This CDR3 comprises 12 residues. The CDR3 sequence is CAWSVSGYEQYF. The CDR3 region has the DNA TGTGCCTGGAGTGTATCGGGTTACGAGCAGTACTTC.

The J gene is TRBJ1-2, the V gene TRBV30, with a possible D match to TRBD1 (5 bases). Trimming took 8 bases from V and 4 from J, leaving 8 bases between them. The CDR3 sequence is 10 residues long. CDR1 and CDR2 from the germline V gene are GTSNPN and SVGIG (reference sequence). CDR3 sequence (DNA): TGTGCCGGGGGGACCTATGGCTACACCTTC. Encoded protein: CAGGTYGYTF.

The rearrangement uses TRBV2 and TRBJ2-5; no reliable D call. The CDR3 length is 13 residues. The V and J ends lost 11 bases and 2 bases respectively, with 15 bases between them. In germline, CDR1 is SNHLY, CDR2 FYNNEI. CDR3 bases: TGTGCCCAGCAAGGGCGGCCACAAGAGACCCAGTACTTC. It codes for CAQQGRPQETQYF.

The chain is built from TRBV6-5 and TRBJ1-2, with D possibly TRBD1 on 6 matching bases. The germline gives CDR1 MNHEY, CDR2 SVGAGI. This CDR3 contains 15 residues. V lost 10 bases, J lost 4 bases, and 22 bases lay in between. CDR3 amino acids: CATRKDSQAIYGYTF. As DNA, the CDR3 is TGTGCCACCAGGAAGGACAGTCAGGCAATCTATGGCTACACCTTC.

The chain couples TRBV6-6 to TRBJ2-1; 9 positions agree with TRBD2. With 2 bases clipped from V and 6 bases from J, the junction kept 5 bases outside the gene matches. Germline values: CDR1 MNHNY, CDR2 SVGAGI (reference sequence). This CDR3 has 15 amino acids. CDR3 nucleotides: TGTGCCAGCAGTTACCCGGGACTAGCTGTCAATGAGCAGTTCTTC. Translated: CASSYPGLAVNEQFF.

The chain employs TRBV7-8 and TRBJ2-5; 10 bases are shared with TRBD1. The CDR3 covers 18 residues. Germline V gene data show CDR1 as SGHVS and CDR2 as FQNEAQ. V trimming: 5 bases; J trimming: 3 bases; junction bases outside the gene matches: 15. The CDR3 DNA reads as TGTGCCAGCAGCGCATCGTCGCTGACAGGGGGCTGGGAAGAGACCCAGTACTTC. It codes for CASSASSLTGGWEETQYF.

This clone was detected only a few times. The chain carries TRBV7-2 and TRBJ1-2, with a tentative D call TRBD1 (5 bases). Trimming removed 1 base from V and 3 bases from J, with 12 bases in between. CDR3 length equals 15 residues. CDR1 and CDR2 (germline): SGHTA, FQGNSA. The chain's CDR3 is CASSLVGSGDYGYTF. CDR3 sequence (DNA): TGTGCCAGCAGCTTAGTGGGCTCGGGGGACTATGGCTACACCTTC.

This clone was seen a few times. For the CDR3, the DNA is TGTGCCAGCAGCCCCCGCCTCGGCAGGGCTAAGGATACGCAGTATTTT. Its translation: CASSPRLGRAKDTQYF. This chain joins TRBV7-9 and TRBJ2-3; tentative D call: TRBD1 (5 bases). Germline CDR1 is SEHNR and CDR2 is FQNEAQ (reference sequence). V was clipped by 5 bases and J by 6 bases, with 21 bases between them. This CDR3 has 16 amino acids.

The chain has TRBV6-5 and TRBJ1-2; D remains unclear. Trimming pared 6 bases from V and 2 bases from J, leaving 13 bases between. The germline V gene has CDR1 MNHEY and CDR2 SVGAGI. The CDR3 loop spans 14 amino acids. CDR3 coding DNA: TGTGCCAGCAGCCCGGCAGGACCAAACTATGGCTACACCTTC. It codes for CASSPAGPNYGYTF.

The chain recombines TRBV30 with TRBJ1-5; D is uncertain. Trimming took off 1 base at V and 9 bases at J, with 7 bases between the two ends. This CDR3 has 11 residues. The V gene's germline CDR1 is GTSNPN and CDR2 SVGIG (reference sequence). As DNA, the CDR3 is TGTGCCTGGAGTGAAATGGGGCCCCAGCATTTT. This gives the protein CAWSEMGPQHF. The full variable domain, in which reference TRBV30 and TRBJ1-5 provide the parts outside the CDR3, is SQTIHQWPATLVQPVGSPLSLECTVEGTSNPNLYWYRQAAGRGLQLLFYSVGIGQISSEVPQNLSASRPQDRQFILSSKKLLLSDSGFYLCAWSEMGPQHFGDGTRLSIL.